These 22 T cell receptor beta chains originate from one sample sequenced in a study of shared clonotypes between healthy human individuals. This table comes from immunoSEQ multiplex PCR, and its TCRdb copy is limited to in-frame clones, with some not included. The sample lists about 2.4 million clones; approximately 93% were seen once. Sequenced: naive CD4+ T cells from PBMCs. Subset noted: CD45RA+ positively selected. These receptors came from a man aged 18 to 35 in good health. Some clones in this sample may be carry-over from other donors' samples.

This clone was counted a single time. The chain carries TRBV7-3 and TRBJ2-7; D could derive from TRBD1 or TRBD2 (5 bases each). From germline, CDR1 is SGHTA and CDR2 FQGTGA. Trimming removed 3 bases at V and 6 bases at J, with 12 bases between. The CDR3 is made up of 13 amino acids. The CDR3 protein is CASSLGVLREQYF. CDR3 coding DNA: TGTGCCAGCAGCTTGGGGGTCCTCCGCGAGCAGTACTTC.

The chain recombines TRBV7-9 with TRBJ2-2; 11 bases agree with TRBD1. Germline lookup yields CDR1 SEHNR and CDR2 FQNEAQ (reference sequence). This CDR3 contains 19 residues. The trim removed 7 bases at V and 6 bases at J, leaving 19 bases unmatched. CDR3 DNA: TGTGCCAGCACCTTGGGATTTGGACAGGGGGCCGCAGGGGCCGGGGAGCTGTTTTTT. Its translation is CASTLGFGQGAAGAGELFF.

This CDR3 reads CASSLGDRGPSDTQYF. The CDR3 nucleotides read TGTGCCAGCAGCTTGGGGGACAGGGGGCCTTCAGATACGCAGTATTTT. The V call is TRBV5-6, the J call TRBJ2-3, with TRBD1 matching 12 bases. This CDR3 has 16 residues. The germline gives CDR1 SGHDT, CDR2 YYEEEE. Trimming at V came to 0 bases and at J to 4 bases, leaving 3 bases not matched to a gene.

The V gene is TRBV6-5, the J gene TRBJ1-2; D call uncertain. The CDR3 has 15 residues. Trimming pared 6 bases from V and 0 bases from J, leaving 14 bases between. CDR1 is MNHEY and CDR2 is SVGAGI in the germline V gene. The CDR3 DNA is TGTGCCAGCAGGACGAACGGGATAGCTAACTATGGCTACACCTTC. It yields the protein CASRTNGIANYGYTF.

V is TRBV5-1 and J is TRBJ2-3; D may be TRBD2 (5 bases). The CDR3 runs to 15 residues. The germline V and J ends were trimmed by 2 bases and 0 bases, with 10 bases remaining between them. Looked up from germline, CDR1 is SGHRS and CDR2 is YFSETQ. DNA for the CDR3: TGCGCCAGCAGCTTATTGCCTAGCAGCACAGATACGCAGTATTTT. It is translated as CASSLLPSSTDTQYF.

The chain is built from TRBV15 and TRBJ2-1, with TRBD1 matching 10 bases. V trimming: 0 bases; J trimming: 8 bases; junction bases outside the gene matches: 13. The CDR3 runs 18 residues. Germline V gives CDR1 LNHNV, CDR2 YYDKDF (reference sequence). The CDR3 reads CATSRDLAPGQGFDEQFF. The CDR3 region has the DNA TGTGCCACCAGCAGAGATTTAGCGCCGGGACAGGGGTTTGATGAGCAGTTCTTC.

Concerning this clone itself: Other DNA sequences from this sample encode an identical CDR3 as well. In nucleotides, the CDR3 is TGCAGTGCTAGAACCACAGATACGCAGTATTTT. Its translation is CSARTTDTQYF. The rearrangement links TRBV20-1 to TRBJ2-3; D gene uncertain. V was clipped by 2 bases and J by 2 bases, with 2 bases between them. This CDR3 region has 11 residues. Germline loops: CDR1 DFQATT, CDR2 SNEGSKA (reference sequence).

The chain employs TRBV7-2 and TRBJ1-3; the D is unclear. The germline gives CDR1 SGHTA, CDR2 FQGNSA. The CDR3 runs to 14 residues. V shed 5 bases and J shed 0 bases, with 8 bases lying between them. The CDR3 DNA sequence: TGTGCCAGCAGCGACGGGTACTCTGGAAACACCATATATTTT. Translated: CASSDGYSGNTIYF.

A note on this clone: A junction end diverges from the germline sequence, so it may reflect a read error. The sample contains more than one DNA sequence encoding this CDR3. The genes are TRBV5-1 and TRBJ2-3; no clear D. Germline-derived CDR1 and CDR2 are SGHRS and YFSETQ. This CDR3 has 15 amino acids. The CDR3 loop reads CASSLGDSSTDTQYF. CDR3 coding DNA: TGCGCCAGCAGTTTGGGCGATTCTAGCACAGATACGCAGTATTTT.

The rearrangement joins TRBV19 to TRBJ1-1; 7 bases are a match to TRBD1. CDR1 and CDR2 from the germline V gene are LNHDA and SQIVND (reference sequence). After removal of 3 bases from V and 1 base from J, the junction contained 5 bases not matched to a gene. The CDR3 is 15 amino acids. Here the CDR3 reads CASSIRQGGNTEAFF. For the CDR3, the DNA is TGTGCCAGTAGTATTCGACAGGGAGGGAACACTGAAGCTTTCTTT.

A note on this clone: The same CDR3 arises from other DNA sequences in this sample as well. The chain is built from TRBV18 and TRBJ1-5; D may be TRBD1 (5 bases). Germline-derived CDR1 and CDR2 are KGHSH and LQKENI. V gave up 1 base and J gave up 1 base, with 8 bases separating them. This CDR3 contains 15 residues. Here the CDR3 reads CASSPLGGSNQPQHF. The CDR3 DNA is TGTGCCAGCTCACCACTCGGGGGGAGCAATCAGCCCCAGCATTTT. Looking up the rest from reference TRBV18 and TRBJ1-5 gives the full variable domain: NAGVMQNPRHLVRRRGQEARLRCSPMKGHSHVYWYRQLPEEGLKFMVYLQKENIIDESGMPKERFSAEFPKEGPSILRIQQVVRGDSAAYFCASSPLGGSNQPQHFGDGTRLSIL.

This chain connects TRBV28 to TRBJ1-4; D possibly corresponds to TRBD1 (5 bases). This CDR3 contains 17 residues. Germline CDR1 MDHEN, CDR2 SYDVKM. V was clipped by 3 bases and J by 0 bases, with 14 bases between them. The CDR3: CASSFYQGYATNEKLFF. As DNA, the CDR3 is TGTGCCAGCAGTTTTTATCAGGGATATGCAACTAATGAAAAACTGTTTTTT.

The chain is built from TRBV9 and TRBJ1-5; D unresolved. The CDR3 is 14 amino acids. From germline, CDR1 is SGDLS and CDR2 YYNGEE. With 4 bases removed from V and 4 bases from J, the gap between germline ends came to 12 bases. Here the CDR3 reads CASSSGAGNQPQHF. The DNA of the CDR3 is TGTGCCAGCAGCTCTGGTGCGGGGAATCAGCCCCAGCATTTT.

To note about this clone: Other DNA sequences in the sample encode the same CDR3. The chain has TRBV2 and TRBJ2-7, with D unclear. Germline values: CDR1 SNHLY, CDR2 FYNNEI. The CDR3 runs to 12 residues. Trimming stripped 6 bases from V and 0 bases from J, with 6 bases between. The CDR3 here is CASRLDSYEQYF. The CDR3 DNA reads as TGTGCCAGCAGGCTTGACTCCTACGAGCAGTACTTC.

The chain has TRBV7-9 and TRBJ1-2; the D gene is possibly TRBD1 (5 bases). The CDR3 consists of 14 residues. V shed 6 bases and J shed 3 bases, with 14 bases lying between them. The germline V gene has CDR1 SEHNR and CDR2 FQNEAQ (reference sequence). CDR3 coding DNA: TGTGCCAGCAGGCCTCTTTCAGGGTACTATGGCTACACCTTC. Translating it yields CASRPLSGYYGYTF.

This clone was seen once. The rearrangement links TRBV29-1 to TRBJ2-3; TRBD1 is a possible D gene (5 bases). CDR3 length equals 17 residues. Trimming took 5 bases from V and 2 from J, leaving 23 bases between them. Germline V lookup: CDR1 SQVTM, CDR2 ANQGSEA. The CDR3 loop is CSVHRQLQGPITDTQYF. The CDR3 DNA is TGCAGCGTTCACCGTCAACTCCAGGGCCCGATCACAGATACGCAGTATTTT.

The chain has TRBV5-1 and TRBJ2-3; the D is unclear. The CDR3 sequence is 12 residues long. The ends were cut back, 6 bases at V and 0 bases at J, with 5 bases in the middle. The germline V gene has CDR1 SGHRS and CDR2 YFSETQ. The chain's CDR3 is CASKDSTDTQYF. The CDR3 DNA follows: TGCGCCAGCAAAGACAGCACAGATACGCAGTATTTT. Full variable domain (outside the CDR3, taken from reference TRBV5-1 and TRBJ2-3): KAGVTQTPRYLIKTRGQQVTLSCSPISGHRSVSWYQQTPGQGLQFLFEYFSETQRNKGNFPGRFSGRQFSNSRSEMNVSTLELGDSALYLCASKDSTDTQYFGPGTRLTVL.

The chain links TRBV5-1 to TRBJ2-4, with D possibly being TRBD2 (6 bases). The germline CDR1 and CDR2 sequences are SGHRS and YFSETQ. With 1 base removed from V and 4 bases from J, the gap between germline ends came to 21 bases. The CDR3 totals 18 residues. This CDR3 is CASSLSGRVAEGKNIQYF. CDR3 coding DNA: TGCGCCAGCAGCTTGTCCGGTAGGGTAGCGGAGGGGAAAAACATTCAGTACTTC.

This sequence joins TRBV11-2 and TRBJ2-2; 8 positions agree with TRBD1. Germline-derived CDR1 and CDR2 are SGHAT and FQNNGV. With V trimmed by 4 bases and J by 6 bases, 10 bases remained unmatched. The length of the CDR3 is 16 residues. The CDR3 region has the DNA TGTGCCAGCAGCTACAGTCAGGGGGCCTCATCCGGGGAGCTGTTTTTT. This encodes CASSYSQGASSGELFF. The whole variable domain, remainder taken from reference TRBV11-2 and TRBJ2-2, is EAGVAQSPRYKIIEKRQSVAFWCNPISGHATLYWYQQILGQGPKLLIQFQNNGVVDDSQLPKDRFSAERLKGVDSTLKIQPAKLEDSAVYLCASSYSQGASSGELFFGEGSRLTVL.

The chain joins TRBV5-1 to TRBJ2-5; D is perhaps TRBD1 (5 bases). The end of the DNA is better explained by TRBJ2-7, so the J call may be wrong. The CDR3 has 14 amino acids. Germline CDR1 is SGHRS and CDR2 is YFSETQ. This CDR3 reads CASSLGGQFYEQYF. CDR3 nucleotides: TGCGCCAGCAGCTTGGGAGGACAATTCTACGAGCAGTACTTC.

The CDR3 is CASSLLPSGPGNYGYTF. The CDR3 coding sequence is TGTGCCAGCAGTTTACTGCCCTCTGGACCGGGTAACTATGGCTACACCTTC. J is TRBJ1-2 and V is TRBV27; no reliable D call. This CDR3 region has 17 residues. Germline V gene sequence: CDR1 MNHEY, CDR2 SMNVEV (reference sequence). V gave up 2 bases and J gave up 1 base, with 17 bases separating them.

The rearrangement uses TRBV28 and TRBJ2-7; D is uncertain. The germline V and J ends were trimmed by 8 bases and 2 bases, with 10 bases remaining between them. Germline CDR1 MDHEN, CDR2 SYDVKM. CDR3 length: 12 amino acids. The CDR3 is CASVGPTYEQYF. CDR3 DNA: TGTGCCAGCGTTGGACCGACCTACGAGCAGTACTTC.